Shown below are 3 T cell receptor beta chains from a single sample sequenced in a study of a mutant IDH1 vaccine in newly diagnosed glioma. Antigen specificity for these receptors is unknown. Documented time point: week 23, last vaccination. Each vaccine dose was 300 ug of mutant IDH1 20-mer peptide, with topical imiquimod. Clones were sequenced by immunoSEQ multiplex PCR, and TCRdb holds only the in-frame ones, with some missing. The repertoire includes approximately 66,000 clones, roughly 84% of them detected once, and 10% to 15% sits in the top ten. The material was PBMCs, obtained from a glioma patient whose treatment included an IDH1 peptide vaccine. Receptors originate from a man between 18 and 35 years old with glioma.

The count of this clone is one. The V call is TRBV28, the J call TRBJ1-1; D is possibly TRBD1 (6 bases). V lost 8 bases, J lost 0 bases, and 25 bases lay in between. CDR1 MDHEN and CDR2 SYDVKM come from the germline V gene. The CDR3 is made up of 18 amino acids. Here the CDR3 DNA reads TGTGCCAGCTACCCCGTACAGGGTATAGATTGGATGAACACTGAAGCTTTCTTT. It is translated as CASYPVQGIDWMNTEAFF. The whole variable domain, filled in from reference TRBV28 and TRBJ1-1, reads DVKVTQSSRYLVKRTGEKVFLECVQDMDHENMFWYRQDPGLGLRLIYFSYDVKMKEKGDIPEGYSVSREKKERFSLILESASTNQTSMYLCASYPVQGIDWMNTEAFFGQGTRLTVV.

The gene calls are TRBV27 and TRBJ2-7, with 8 bases fitting TRBD2. This CDR3 has 14 residues. With V trimmed by 4 bases and J by 0 bases, 2 bases remained unmatched. Germline CDR1 reads MNHEY; CDR2 reads SMNVEV (reference sequence). This CDR3 is CASSYSGDSYEQYF. The CDR3 nucleotides read TGTGCCAGCAGTTATAGCGGGGACTCCTACGAGCAGTACTTC.

J is TRBJ2-5 and V is TRBV30, with D possibly being TRBD1 or TRBD2 (5 bases each). The DNA end is more similar to TRBJ2-7, so the J call may be wrong. Looked up from germline, CDR1 is GTSNPN and CDR2 is SVGIG (reference sequence). The CDR3 is made up of 17 amino acids. This CDR3 is CAWRDPVGQGVSYEQYF. CDR3 sequence (DNA): TGTGCCTGGAGAGACCCCGTGGGGCAGGGAGTATCCTACGAGCAGTACTTC.